This is a list of T cell receptor beta chains from one sample in a study of cytomegalovirus exposure and HLA in healthy donors. Clones were sequenced by immunoSEQ multiplex PCR, and TCRdb holds only the in-frame ones, with some missing. The sample consists of 76,000 or so clones, 79% of them appearing once. Specimen: PBMCs. The source of these receptors is a man aged 25-45 years in good health and CMV-seronegative. The CDR3 runs from the conserved cysteine through the conserved F or W. The D gene is left open where the match is weak. Size tells how often a clone was seen (once, few, many) or the class of an expanded clone, and some rows leave it out.

D gene | clone size | J gene | V gene | CDR3 protein | CDR3 DNA
TRBD1 | - | TRBJ1-2 | TRBV4-1 | CASSQYYRGSTNYGYTF | TGCGCCAGCAGCCAATACTACAGGGGATCCACCAACTATGGCTACACCTTC
TRBD1 | - | TRBJ1-1 | TRBV27 | CASSQRTGGVRNTEAFF | TGTGCCAGCAGTCAACGCACAGGGGGAGTAAGGAACACTGAAGCTTTCTTT
TRBD1 | - | TRBJ1-2 | TRBV4-3 | CASSQETGTVNYGYTF | TGCGCCAGCAGCCAAGAAACCGGGACAGTCAACTATGGCTACACCTTC
TRBD1 | - | TRBJ1-2 | TRBV5-1 | CASSLAGWTGQGGYTF | TGCGCCAGCAGCTTGGCCGGTTGGACAGGCCAAGGAGGCTACACCTTC
- | - | TRBJ2-3 | TRBV9 | CASSVVQVRTDTQYF | TGTGCCAGCAGCGTAGTACAGGTCCGCACAGATACGCAGTATTTT
TRBD2 | once | TRBJ2-7 | TRBV30 | CAWSVDLAGTYEQYF | TGTGCCTGGAGTGTTGATCTAGCGGGGACCTACGAGCAGTACTTC
- | once | TRBJ2-7 | TRBV18 | CASSRGVADSSYEQYF | TGTGCCAGCTCACGAGGGGTAGCGGATAGCTCCTACGAGCAGTACTTC
- | - | TRBJ2-2 | TRBV6-5 | CASSWGSGVNTGELFF | TGTGCCAGCAGTTGGGGGTCAGGGGTGAACACCGGGGAGCTGTTTTTT
- | - | TRBJ1-1 | TRBV30 | CAWRQRTSNTEAFF | TGTGCCTGGAGGCAGCGGACCTCGAACACTGAAGCTTTCTTT
- | - | TRBJ2-7 | TRBV28 | CASRNGRSISYEQYF | TGTGCCAGCAGGAACGGCCGTAGCATTTCCTACGAGCAGTACTTC
- | - | TRBJ1-1 | TRBV21-1 | CASSKEKQGGVVNTEAFF | TGTGCCAGCAGCAAAGAGAAACAGGGGGGGGTGGTGAACACTGAAGCTTTCTTT
TRBD2 | once | TRBJ2-3 | TRBV30 | CAWSQREADTQYF | TGTGCCTGGAGCCAGCGGGAGGCAGATACGCAGTATTTT
TRBD1 | few | TRBJ1-2 | TRBV5-6 | CASMRRDRGGGYTF | TGTGCCAGCATGAGACGGGACAGGGGAGGTGGCTACACCTTC
- | once | TRBJ2-2 | TRBV20-1 | CSGFRLGELFF | TGCAGTGGGTTCCGACTCGGGGAGCTGTTTTTT
- | - | TRBJ2-4 | TRBV7-2 | CASSPEAVPTIQYF | TGTGCCAGCAGCCCAGAGGCAGTCCCCACTATTCAGTACTTC
TRBD2 | - | TRBJ2-1 | TRBV27 | CASSLTPGLANYNEQFF | TGTGCCAGCAGTTTAACGCCGGGACTAGCTAATTACAATGAGCAGTTCTTC
TRBD1 | - | TRBJ2-7 | TRBV7-2 | CASSYDRGHRGYEQYF | TGTGCCAGCAGCTATGACAGGGGACACAGGGGCTACGAGCAGTACTTC
TRBD1 | - | TRBJ1-2 | TRBV27 | CASSSGTGSGYTF | TGTGCCAGCAGTTCCGGGACAGGGAGTGGCTACACCTTC
TRBD1 | - | TRBJ2-1 | TRBV7-8 | CASSLAEVGQLAYNEQFF | TGTGCCAGCAGCTTAGCTGAGGTGGGACAGCTCGCCTACAATGAGCAGTTCTTC
TRBD2 | few | TRBJ2-3 | TRBV7-9 | CASSPVTGGPRTDTQYF | TGTGCCAGCAGCCCCGTCACGGGAGGGCCGAGGACAGATACGCAGTATTTT
- | - | TRBJ1-2 | TRBV7-2 | CASSLAPTDSLTLYGYTF | TGTGCCAGCAGCTTAGCCCCAACCGACAGTTTGACCCTCTATGGCTACACCTTC
TRBD1 | - | TRBJ1-3 | TRBV4-1 | CASSPPGTAGNTIYF | TGCGCCAGCAGCCCACCAGGGACAGCTGGAAACACCATATATTTT
- | - | TRBJ1-2 | TRBV28 | CASSEYRESGYTF | TGTGCCAGCAGTGAGTACAGGGAAAGCGGCTACACCTTC
TRBD2 | few | TRBJ2-3 | TRBV6-4 | CASSRLAGDADTQYF | TGTGCCAGCAGTCGGCTAGCGGGAGACGCAGATACGCAGTATTTT
- | - | TRBJ2-1 | TRBV4-3 | CASSPKSLGRDEQFF | TGCGCCAGCAGCCCCAAGAGCCTCGGGCGGGATGAGCAGTTCTTC